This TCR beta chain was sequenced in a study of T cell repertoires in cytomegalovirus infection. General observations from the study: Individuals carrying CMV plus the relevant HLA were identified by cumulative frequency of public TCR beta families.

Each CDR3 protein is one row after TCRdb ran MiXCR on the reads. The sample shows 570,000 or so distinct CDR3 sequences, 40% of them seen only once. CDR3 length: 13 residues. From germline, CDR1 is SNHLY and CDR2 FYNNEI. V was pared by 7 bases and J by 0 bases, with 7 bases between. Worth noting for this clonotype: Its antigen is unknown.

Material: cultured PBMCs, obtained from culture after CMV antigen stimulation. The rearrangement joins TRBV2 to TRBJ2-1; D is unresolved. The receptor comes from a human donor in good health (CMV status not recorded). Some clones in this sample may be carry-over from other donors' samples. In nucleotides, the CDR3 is TGTGCCAGCACAACTGACTCCTACAATGAGCAGTTCTTC. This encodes CASTTDSYNEQFF.